This T cell receptor (beta chain) emerged from a study of T cell repertoires in cytomegalovirus infection. Study information: HLA-B-restricted CMV epitopes that are well studied were used alongside recently identified HLA-C-restricted ones. In public TCR beta signatures, there were indications of both CMV infection and matching HLA type.

Study observations and caveats: People with CMV and the relevant HLA were identified by cumulative public TCR beta family frequency. The study found HLA-C-restricted CMV-specific TCR beta clonotypes dominating the ex vivo response.

As regards this clonotype: Its antigen remains unidentified.

This CDR3 is 13 amino acids long. The V and J ends lost 4 bases and 0 bases respectively, with 4 bases between them. Germline lookup yields CDR1 MNHNS and CDR2 SASEGT. One entry per CDR3 protein results from TCRdb running MiXCR on the reads. The sample records some 920,000 distinct CDR3 sequences, approximately 31% being singletons. This specimen was cultured CD8+ T cells from PBMCs, taken from culture after CMV antigen stimulation. This receptor was taken from a human donor in good health (CMV status not recorded). Some clones in this sample may be carry-over from other donors' samples. The gene calls are TRBV6-1 and TRBJ1-5; D gene ambiguous. This CDR3 reads CASSAVSNQPQHF. The CDR3 coding sequence is TGTGCCAGCAGTGCCGTTAGCAATCAGCCCCAGCATTTT.